The present T cell receptor (beta chain) was sequenced within a study of T-cell memory formation after mild COVID-19. A single record per CDR3 protein comes from TCRdb applying MiXCR to the 5' RACE reads. The sample carries fewer than 650,000 distinct CDR3 sequences, about a fifth recorded once. Study-wide points: Mainly in CM and EM were contracting CD4+ clones; CD8+ were in EMRA.

This CDR3 has 12 amino acids. CDR1 and CDR2 (germline): KGHDR, SFDVKD. V lost 4 bases, J lost 5 bases, and 7 bases lay in between. This clonotype was found a few times. What it recognizes is unknown. This clonotype was obtained from an adult woman who had mild COVID-19 (a few samples of this study predate the infection). Cell type and time point are not known. Source material: PBMCs or a T cell subset sorted from them (not recorded which). This chain links TRBV24-1 with TRBJ1-1; D uncertain. The DNA for the CDR3 is TGTGCCACCAGTGACCCAGGAACTGAAGCTTTCTTT. The encoded protein is CATSDPGTEAFF.